This T cell receptor (beta chain) was sequenced in a study of beta chain features in type 1 diabetes. This clone has just a few counts. V was shortened by 5 bases and J by 5 bases, with 16 bases between the two germline ends. The CDR3 contains 15 residues. The germline gives CDR1 MNHNY, CDR2 SVGAGI (reference sequence). Investigators reverse transcribed all isolated RNA, so they sequenced expressed TCRB transcripts. The protocol was immunoSEQ multiplex PCR, while the TCRdb copy is restricted to in-frame clones and leaves out a portion. Of roughly 450,000 clones in the sample, more than 11% are singletons; the top ten hold roughly 0.033%.

This sequence joins TRBV6-6 and TRBJ1-3; D gene uncertain. The TCR originated in a young man in good health. Material for sequencing was naive CD4+ T cells from blood. CDR3 protein: CASSPRREYRNTIYF. The CDR3 DNA is TGTGCCAGCAGTCCGAGGAGGGAATATAGAAACACCATATATTTT.